A selection of T cell receptor beta chains follows, all from one sample in a study of memory CD8 T cells in hepatitis C reinfection. The protocol was immunoSEQ multiplex PCR, while the TCRdb copy is restricted to in-frame clones and leaves out a portion. The sample has some 46,000 clones; 89% are singletons. Sequencing was carried out using naive CD8+ T cells sorted from blood. Receptor source: a man aged 18 to 30 with hepatitis C virus infection. CDR3s include the opening cysteine and the closing phenylalanine or tryptophan. D genes are given only for firm matches.

V: TRBV7-3
J: TRBJ2-3
D: NA
DNA: TGTGCCAGCAGCTTAAACGGAGTGGCAGATACGCAGTATTTT
CDR3: CASSLNGVADTQYF

V: TRBV4-3
J: TRBJ2-1
D: TRBD2
DNA: TGCGCCAGCAGCCAAGCCCTGACGGGGGGGCTAGATGAGCAGTTCTTC
CDR3: CASSQALTGGLDEQFF

V: TRBV9
J: TRBJ1-2
D: NA
DNA: TGTGCCAGCAGCCCCCGTGGAGCAACTAACTATGGCTACACCTTC
CDR3: CASSPRGATNYGYTF

V: TRBV11-2
J: TRBJ1-1
D: NA
DNA: TGTGCCAGCAGCTTAAATCTCGGCGGAGAGCGGGTCGCTTTCTTT
CDR3: CASSLNLGGERVAFF

V: TRBV18
J: TRBJ1-1
D: TRBD1
DNA: TGTGCCAGCTCACCACCCGGGACAGCTAACACTGAAGCTTTCTTT
CDR3: CASSPPGTANTEAFF

V: TRBV27
J: TRBJ2-1
D: TRBD2
DNA: TGTGCCAGCAGGCTGACTAGCGGGAGGCCACCGAGCTCCTACAATGAGCAGTTCTTC
CDR3: CASRLTSGRPPSSYNEQFF

V: TRBV4-1
J: TRBJ1-3
D: NA
DNA: TGCGCCAGCAGCCAAGATCTGTCCTACTCTGGAAACACCATATATTTT
CDR3: CASSQDLSYSGNTIYF

V: TRBV10-3
J: TRBJ2-7
D: TRBD2
DNA: TGTGCCATCAGTGAGTCTGGGACTAGCGGATCCTACGAGCAGTACTTC
CDR3: CAISESGTSGSYEQYF

V: TRBV11-2
J: TRBJ1-4
D: TRBD1
DNA: TGTGCCAGCAGCTTAGTACAGGGGGCTACTAATGAAAAACTGTTTTTT
CDR3: CASSLVQGATNEKLFF

V: TRBV6-1
J: TRBJ2-6
D: NA
DNA: TGTGCCACCGATACGGGTACCGGGGCCAACGTCCTGACTTTC
CDR3: CATDTGTGANVLTF

V: TRBV28
J: TRBJ2-2
D: NA
DNA: TGTGCCAGCAGCCGACAGGCTTCGAACACCGGGGAGCTGTTTTTT
CDR3: CASSRQASNTGELFF

V: TRBV2
J: TRBJ2-1
D: TRBD2
DNA: TGTGCCAGCAGTGATCTGAGCGGGAGTTCATATGAGCAGTTCTTC
CDR3: CASSDLSGSSYEQFF

V: TRBV5-5
J: TRBJ1-4
D: NA
DNA: TGTGCCAGCAGCCCCTTTCCCTACGAAAAACTGTTTTTT
CDR3: CASSPFPYEKLFF

V: TRBV7-6
J: TRBJ1-1
D: NA
DNA: TGTGCCAGCAGCTTCAGGGTGAACACTGAAGCTTTCTTT
CDR3: CASSFRVNTEAFF

V: TRBV28
J: TRBJ1-1
D: NA
DNA: TGTGCCAGCAGTTTGTGGGGGGCTGAAGCTTTCTTT
CDR3: CASSLWGAEAFF

V: TRBV5-1
J: TRBJ1-2
D: TRBD1
DNA: TGCGCCAGCAGCTGGACAGGGCAGGGCTACACCTTC
CDR3: CASSWTGQGYTF

V: TRBV6-1
J: TRBJ2-7
D: NA
DNA: TGTGCCAGCAGTGACTTCCGGGACACTGTCTACGAGCAGTACTTC
CDR3: CASSDFRDTVYEQYF

V: TRBV7-3
J: TRBJ1-5
D: NA
DNA: TGTGCCAGCAGCTTAATGGGAGGGGTCAATCAGCCCCAGCATTTT
CDR3: CASSLMGGVNQPQHF

V: TRBV7-9
J: TRBJ2-3
D: TRBD1
DNA: TGTGCCAGCAGTCCCGACAGGGGCCCCACAGATACGCAGTATTTT
CDR3: CASSPDRGPTDTQYF

V: TRBV2
J: TRBJ2-3
D: TRBD1
DNA: TGTGCCAGCAGTACCTCCGGGACAGGGGGCGGGAACACAGATACGCAGTATTTT
CDR3: CASSTSGTGGGNTDTQYF

V: TRBV28
J: TRBJ1-2
D: NA
DNA: TGTGCCAGCAGTCCACTCGACAGCTTACTTATGATTAACTATGGCTACACCTTC
CDR3: CASSPLDSLLMINYGYTF